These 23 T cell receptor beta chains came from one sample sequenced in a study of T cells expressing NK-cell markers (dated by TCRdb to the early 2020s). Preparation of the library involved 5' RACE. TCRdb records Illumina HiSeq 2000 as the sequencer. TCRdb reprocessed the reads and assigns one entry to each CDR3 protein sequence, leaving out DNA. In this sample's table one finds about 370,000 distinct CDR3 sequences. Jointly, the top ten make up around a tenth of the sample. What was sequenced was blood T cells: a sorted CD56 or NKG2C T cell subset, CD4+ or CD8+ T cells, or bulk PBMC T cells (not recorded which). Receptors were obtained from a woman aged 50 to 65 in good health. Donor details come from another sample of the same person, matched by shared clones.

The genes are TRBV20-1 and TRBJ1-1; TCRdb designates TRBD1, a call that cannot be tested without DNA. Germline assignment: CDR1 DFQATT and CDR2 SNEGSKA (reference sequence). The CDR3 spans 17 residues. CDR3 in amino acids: CSAPPRYRGRVNTEAFF.

The CDR3 loop is CASSLGTSGRVYNEQFF. This chain connects TRBV7-2 to TRBJ2-1; TCRdb calls TRBD2, which cannot be checked without DNA. This CDR3 comprises 17 residues. CDR1 is SGHTA, CDR2 FQGNSA, per germline.

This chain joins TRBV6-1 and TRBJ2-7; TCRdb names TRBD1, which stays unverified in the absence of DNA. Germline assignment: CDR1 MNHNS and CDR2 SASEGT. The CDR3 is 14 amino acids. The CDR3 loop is CASSVLRGPYEQYF.

The CDR3 protein is CASSPVGPSTDTQYF. The chain joins TRBV7-6 to TRBJ2-3; TCRdb lists TRBD1, though no DNA is available to test this call. Germline V gene lookup returns CDR1 SGHVS and CDR2 FNYEAQ. This CDR3 contains 15 residues.

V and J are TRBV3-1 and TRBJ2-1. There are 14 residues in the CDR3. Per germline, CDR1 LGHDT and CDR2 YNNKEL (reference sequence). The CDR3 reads CASSQDSRSGEQFF.

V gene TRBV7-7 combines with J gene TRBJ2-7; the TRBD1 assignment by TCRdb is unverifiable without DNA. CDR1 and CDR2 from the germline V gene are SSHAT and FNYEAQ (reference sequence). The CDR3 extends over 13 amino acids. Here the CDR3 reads CASSYAGGYEQYF. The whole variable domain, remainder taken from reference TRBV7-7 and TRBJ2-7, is GAGVSQSPRYKVTKRGQDVTLRCDPISSHATLYWYQQALGQGPEFLTYFNYEAQPDKSGLPSDRFSAERPEGSISTLTIQRTEQRDSAMYRCASSYAGGYEQYFGPGTRLTVT.

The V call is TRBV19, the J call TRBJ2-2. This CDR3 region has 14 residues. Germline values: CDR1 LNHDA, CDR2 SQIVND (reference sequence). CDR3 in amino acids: CASSITANTGELFF. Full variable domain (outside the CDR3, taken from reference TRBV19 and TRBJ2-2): DGGITQSPKYLFRKEGQNVTLSCEQNLNHDAMYWYRQDPGQGLRLIYYSQIVNDFQKGDIAEGYSVSREKKESFPLTVTSAQKNPTAFYLCASSITANTGELFFGEGSRLTVL.

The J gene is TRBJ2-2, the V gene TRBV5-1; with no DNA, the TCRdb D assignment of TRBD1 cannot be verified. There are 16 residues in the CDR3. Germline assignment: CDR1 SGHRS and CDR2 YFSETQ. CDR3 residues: CASSSYRGQSAGELFF.

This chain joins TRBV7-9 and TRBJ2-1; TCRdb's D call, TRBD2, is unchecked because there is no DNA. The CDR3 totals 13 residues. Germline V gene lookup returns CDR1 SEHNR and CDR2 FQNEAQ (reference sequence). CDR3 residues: CASSGVAGAEQFF.

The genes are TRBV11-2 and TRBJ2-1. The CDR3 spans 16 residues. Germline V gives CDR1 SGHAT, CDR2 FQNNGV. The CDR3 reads CASSSLADSSYNEQFF.

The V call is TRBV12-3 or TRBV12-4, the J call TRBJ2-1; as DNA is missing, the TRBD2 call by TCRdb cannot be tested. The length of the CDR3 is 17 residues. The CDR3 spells CASTMNYGTSGSNEQFF.

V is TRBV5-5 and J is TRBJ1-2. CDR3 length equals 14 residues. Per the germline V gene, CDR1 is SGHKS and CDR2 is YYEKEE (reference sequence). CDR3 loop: CASSPGLMDYGYTF.

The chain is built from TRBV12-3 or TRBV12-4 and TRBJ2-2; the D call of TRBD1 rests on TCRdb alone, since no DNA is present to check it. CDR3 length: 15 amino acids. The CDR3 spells CASNLGLARTGELFF.

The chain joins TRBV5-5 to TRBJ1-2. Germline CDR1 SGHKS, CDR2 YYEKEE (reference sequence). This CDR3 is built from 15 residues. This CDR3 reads CASSLETRLSYGYTF.

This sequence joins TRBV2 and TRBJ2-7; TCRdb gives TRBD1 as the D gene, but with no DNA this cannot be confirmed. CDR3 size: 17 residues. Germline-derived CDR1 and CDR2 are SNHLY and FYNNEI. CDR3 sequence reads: CASKETGTGIGDYEQYF.

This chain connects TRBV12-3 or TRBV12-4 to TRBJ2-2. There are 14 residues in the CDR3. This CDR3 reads CASSLRHQTGELFF.

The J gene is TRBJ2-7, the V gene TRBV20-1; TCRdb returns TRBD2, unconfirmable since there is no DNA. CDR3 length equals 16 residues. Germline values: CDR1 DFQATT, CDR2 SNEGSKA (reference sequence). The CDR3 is CSARQYGGRFEHEQYF.

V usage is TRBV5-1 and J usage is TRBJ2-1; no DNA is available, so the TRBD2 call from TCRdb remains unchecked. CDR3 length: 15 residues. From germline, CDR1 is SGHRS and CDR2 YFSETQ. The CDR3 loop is CASSLAASGADEQFF.

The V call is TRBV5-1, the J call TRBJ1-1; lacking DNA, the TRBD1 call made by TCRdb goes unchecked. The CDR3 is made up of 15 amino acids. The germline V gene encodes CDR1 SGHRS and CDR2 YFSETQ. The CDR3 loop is CASSLIPQGYAEAFF.

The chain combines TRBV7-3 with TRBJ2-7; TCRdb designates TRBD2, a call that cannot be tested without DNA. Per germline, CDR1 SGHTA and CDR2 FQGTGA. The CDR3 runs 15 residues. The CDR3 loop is CASSSLAGGFGEQYF.

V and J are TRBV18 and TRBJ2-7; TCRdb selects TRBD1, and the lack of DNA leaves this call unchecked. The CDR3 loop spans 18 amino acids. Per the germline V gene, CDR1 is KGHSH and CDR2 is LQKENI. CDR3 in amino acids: CASSPGGAPGGRKDEQYF.

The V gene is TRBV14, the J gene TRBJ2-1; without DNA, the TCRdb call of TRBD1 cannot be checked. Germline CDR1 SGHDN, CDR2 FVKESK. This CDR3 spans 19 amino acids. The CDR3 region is CASSQVPAETEPTYNEQFF.

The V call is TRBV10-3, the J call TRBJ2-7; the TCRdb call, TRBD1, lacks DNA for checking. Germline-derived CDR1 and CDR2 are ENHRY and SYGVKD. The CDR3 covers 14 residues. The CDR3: CAISWGGGSYEQYF.